Included here is one TCR beta chain sequence, with context. The antigen is undetermined. Stated treatment: 15 to 20 received Ad26.COV2.S at low or high dose, single or two shots; 5 received placebo; per-sample allocation not given. Day 63 following the first vaccine or placebo injection was when the samples were taken. The data belong to a study of Ad26.COV2.S vaccination and SARS-CoV-2 variants. Background on the study: Donor was one of the participants in the Ad26.COV2.S arm of the COV1001 trial.

Trimming took 0 bases from V and 1 from J; bases not matched to a gene: 5. CDR1 and CDR2 from the germline V gene are SGHTA and FQGTGA. This CDR3 is 16 amino acids long. The study, taken as a whole, reports: The placebo group had lower spike-specific TCR breadth than the vaccine recipients did.

The data were produced by immunoSEQ multiplex PCR, yet TCRdb's version contains in-frame clones alone and is incomplete. The sample lists about 680,000 clones, more than 70% occurring once. The sequence was obtained from a person between 18 and 65 years old who received the Ad26.COV2.S COVID-19 vaccine or a placebo. The sequencing used peripheral blood, collected in a trial of Ad26.COV2.S vaccine versus placebo. V usage is TRBV7-3 and J usage is TRBJ1-1, with TRBD1 matching over 7 bases. The CDR3 region has the DNA TGTGCCAGCAGCTTAACCCCCCGGACAGGGAACACTGAAGCTTTCTTT. Amino acids: CASSLTPRTGNTEAFF.